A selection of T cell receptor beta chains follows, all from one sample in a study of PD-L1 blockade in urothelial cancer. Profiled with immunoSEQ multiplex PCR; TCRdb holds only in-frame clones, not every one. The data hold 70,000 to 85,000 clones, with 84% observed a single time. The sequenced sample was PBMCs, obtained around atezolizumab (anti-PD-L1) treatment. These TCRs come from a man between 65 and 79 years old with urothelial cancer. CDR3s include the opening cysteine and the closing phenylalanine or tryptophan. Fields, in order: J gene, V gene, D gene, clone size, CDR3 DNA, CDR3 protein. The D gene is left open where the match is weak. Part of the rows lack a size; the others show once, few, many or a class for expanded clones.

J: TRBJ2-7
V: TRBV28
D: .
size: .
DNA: TGTGCCAGCAGTTTAAGACAGCCAGGGTATACCTACGAGCAGTACTTC
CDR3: CASSLRQPGYTYEQYF

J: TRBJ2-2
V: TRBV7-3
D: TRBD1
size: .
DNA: TGTGCCAGCAGAGGGGGCCTGAACACCGGGGAGCTGTTTTTT
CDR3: CASRGGLNTGELFF

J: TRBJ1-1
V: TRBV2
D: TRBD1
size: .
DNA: TGTGCCAGCCCCGGACAGGGGATTGAAGCTTTCTTT
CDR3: CASPGQGIEAFF

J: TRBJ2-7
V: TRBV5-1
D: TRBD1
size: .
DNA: TGCGCCAGCAGCTCGGGGCCCCCCGGGACAGGCCCTTACGAGCAGTACTTC
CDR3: CASSSGPPGTGPYEQYF

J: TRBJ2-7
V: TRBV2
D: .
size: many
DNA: TGTGCCAGCCTGACCTTGGGGGCAGCCTACGAGCAGTACTTC
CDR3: CASLTLGAAYEQYF

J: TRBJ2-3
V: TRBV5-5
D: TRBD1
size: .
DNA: TGTGCCACCGGGACAGGGGGCGCCTCAGATACGCAGTATTTT
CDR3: CATGTGGASDTQYF

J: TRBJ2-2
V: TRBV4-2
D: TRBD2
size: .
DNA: TGTGCCAGCAGCAAAGGGACCCTAGCGGGGACCACCGGGGAGCTGTTTTTT
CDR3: CASSKGTLAGTTGELFF

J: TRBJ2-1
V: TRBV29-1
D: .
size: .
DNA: TGCAGCGTTGAAGATCCTGGAGGTTCCCTCTCCTACAATGAGCAGTTCTTC
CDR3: CSVEDPGGSLSYNEQFF

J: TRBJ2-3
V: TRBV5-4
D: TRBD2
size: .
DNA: TGTGCCAGCAGCCAAGGACTAGCGGTTAGCACAGATACGCAGTATTTT
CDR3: CASSQGLAVSTDTQYF

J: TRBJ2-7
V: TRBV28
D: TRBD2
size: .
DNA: TGTGCCAGCAGTTTGGGGGGGAGCTCCTACGAGCAGTACTTC
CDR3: CASSLGGSSYEQYF

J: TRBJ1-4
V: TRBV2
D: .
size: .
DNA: TGTGCCAGCAGTGCTCGACAGAGCACTAATGAAAAACTGTTTTTT
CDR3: CASSARQSTNEKLFF

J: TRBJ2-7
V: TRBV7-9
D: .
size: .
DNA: TGTGCCAGCAGCTTACGACGGGACGGGGGAACCTACGAGCAGTACTTC
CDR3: CASSLRRDGGTYEQYF

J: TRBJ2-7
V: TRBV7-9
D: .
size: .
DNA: TGTGCCAGCAGCTTAGCGGCTCTGGGGCCGTACGAGCAGTACTTC
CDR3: CASSLAALGPYEQYF

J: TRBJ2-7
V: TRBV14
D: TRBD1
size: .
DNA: TGTGCCAGCAGCCACACACCGGGACAGGGCTCCTACGAGCAGTACTTC
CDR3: CASSHTPGQGSYEQYF

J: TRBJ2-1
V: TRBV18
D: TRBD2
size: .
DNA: TGTGCCAGCTCACCACTAGCGGGAGATACTGAGCAGTTCTTC
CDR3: CASSPLAGDTEQFF